This T cell receptor delta chain was found in a study of gamma-delta T cells after stem cell transplantation. In this sample, this clone turned up a few times. An end of the junction does not agree with germline; a read error may underlie this. Germline values: CDR1 TSWWSYY, CDR2 QGS. The CDR3 loop spans 16 amino acids. TCRdb re-called the RT-PCR reads with CATT. The sample comprises under 2,500 delta-chain clones, about a sixth of which are singletons, and approximately 7.5% rests with the top ten. The V gene is TRDV1, the J gene TRDJ1; D not resolved. Sequencing used gamma-delta T cells. The source is a human donor. It is not recorded whose cells these are; they may come from a transplant donor. The CDR3 sequence is CALGELTPRDTDKPIF. CDR3 sequence (DNA): TGTGCTCTTGGGGAACTCACACCGAGGGACACCGATAAACCCATCTTT.